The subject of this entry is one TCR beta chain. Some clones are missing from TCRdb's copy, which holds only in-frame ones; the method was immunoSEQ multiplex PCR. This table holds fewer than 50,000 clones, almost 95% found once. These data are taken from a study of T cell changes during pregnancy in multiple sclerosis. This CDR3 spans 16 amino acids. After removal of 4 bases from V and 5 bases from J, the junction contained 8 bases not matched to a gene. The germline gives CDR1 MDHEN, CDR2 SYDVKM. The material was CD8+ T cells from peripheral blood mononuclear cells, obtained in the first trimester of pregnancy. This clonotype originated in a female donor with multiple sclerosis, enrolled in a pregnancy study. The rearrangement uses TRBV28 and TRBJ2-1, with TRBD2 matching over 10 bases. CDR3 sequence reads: CASSSTLAGADNEQFF. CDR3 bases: TGTGCCAGCAGTTCGACCCTAGCGGGAGCAGACAATGAGCAGTTCTTC.